This is a list of T cell receptor beta chains from one sample in a study of T cells after yellow fever vaccination. A single record per CDR3 protein comes from TCRdb applying MiXCR to the 5' RACE reads. The sample gives 200,000 to 250,000 distinct CDR3 sequences, approximately 3.3% of which show up once; approximately 3.5% is in the top ten. This specimen was CD4+ T cells sorted from PBMCs, taken 10 days after the yellow fever booster vaccination. The source of these receptors is a man younger than 30 who received the YFV17D yellow fever vaccine. The CDR3 runs from the conserved cysteine through the conserved F or W. The D gene is left open where the match is weak. The size entry is marked missing in some rows and otherwise reads once, few, many or a size class.

DNA,CDR3,V,size,J,D
TGCAGTGCTAGAAGACCTAGCGGGGGAGAGACCCAGTACTTC,CSARRPSGGETQYF,TRBV20-1,few,TRBJ2-5,TRBD2
TGTGCCAGCAGCAACGGACAGGGAAGCGCCTATGGCTACACCTTC,CASSNGQGSAYGYTF,TRBV5-4,few,TRBJ1-2,TRBD1
TGCAGTGCGGGGACTAGTAACAATGAGCAGTTCTTC,CSAGTSNNEQFF,TRBV20-1,few,TRBJ2-1,TRBD2
TGTGCCAGCAGCCAAGTTTCAGGGGGACCTGAAGCTTTCTTT,CASSQVSGGPEAFF,TRBV3-1,many,TRBJ1-1,TRBD1
TGTGCCAGCAGGGCCCTCTCGCGGGGATGGCGTTCACCCCTCCACTTT,CASRALSRGWRSPLHF,TRBV11-2,many,TRBJ1-6,-
TGCGCCAGCAGCCAAGAGCGGGGGGTGGCTGAGCAGTTCTTC,CASSQERGVAEQFF,TRBV4-3,few,TRBJ2-1,TRBD2
TGTGCCAGCAGGCCCCTCCACACTGAAGCTTTCTTT,CASRPLHTEAFF,TRBV7-2,-,TRBJ1-1,-
TGCGCCAGCAGTCAAATCGGGGACAGGGGGCTCACCGGGGAGCTGTTTTTT,CASSQIGDRGLTGELFF,TRBV23-1,many,TRBJ2-2,TRBD1
TGTGCCATCAGTGAGGAATGGGTAGCCGGGGAGCTGTTTTTT,CAISEEWVAGELFF,TRBV10-3,few,TRBJ2-2,-
TGTGCCAGCAGCCATGACAGTTTCAATCAGCCCCAGCATTTT,CASSHDSFNQPQHF,TRBV4-2,few,TRBJ1-5,-
TGTGCCAGCCACCGGGACAGTGGTGAGCAGTTCTTC,CASHRDSGEQFF,TRBV12-3/TRBV12-4,many,TRBJ2-1,TRBD1
TGCAGCGTCGGGGACTTTGCAGATACGCAGTATTTT,CSVGDFADTQYF,TRBV29-1,many,TRBJ2-3,-
TGTGCCTTCAGGGGGAATGGCTACACCTTC,CAFRGNGYTF,TRBV30,many,TRBJ1-2,TRBD1
TGTGCCAGCAGCCCCCAGGGGGGTGCACCTAGCACAGATACGCAGTATTTT,CASSPQGGAPSTDTQYF,TRBV7-3,many,TRBJ2-3,-
TGTGCCAGCAGAGCGACAGGGGTCAATCAGCCCCAGCATTTT,CASRATGVNQPQHF,TRBV6-2/TRBV6-3,many,TRBJ1-5,TRBD1
TGTGCCAGCATAGGACAGCTACAAGAGACCCAGTACTTC,CASIGQLQETQYF,TRBV2,-,TRBJ2-5,-
TGCAGTGCCAAACAGGGGAACACCGGGGAGCTGTTTTTT,CSAKQGNTGELFF,TRBV20-1,-,TRBJ2-2,-
TGCGCCAGCAGCCAAAAGGGACAGGGGCAATCGTTGAACACTGAAGCTTTCTTT,CASSQKGQGQSLNTEAFF,TRBV4-1,-,TRBJ1-1,TRBD1
TGTGCCTGGAGTCTGACAGGGGGAATGGGTGGCTACACCTTC,CAWSLTGGMGGYTF,TRBV30,many,TRBJ1-2,TRBD1
TGTGCCAGCAGCCCGAACCCAGGCTTGGGTAATAACATTCAGTACTTC,CASSPNPGLGNNIQYF,TRBV7-3,few,TRBJ2-4,-
TGTGCCAGCAGCTCCTGGGACTACCTGCTTGAGCAGTTCTTC,CASSSWDYLLEQFF,TRBV7-2,many,TRBJ2-1,TRBD2
TGCGCCAGCAGCTTCCCTTCCTCCAACAATGAGCAGTTCTTC,CASSFPSSNNEQFF,TRBV5-1,many,TRBJ2-1,-
TGTGCCAGCAGTCTAGGGGGGGACCAAGAGACCCAGTACTTC,CASSLGGDQETQYF,TRBV5-1,many,TRBJ2-5,-
TGTGCCAGCAGCCCCCGGGGGGGATGGGAAGAGACCCAGTACTTC,CASSPRGGWEETQYF,TRBV11-2,-,TRBJ2-5,TRBD2
TGCGCCAGCAGCTTGACCGGACAGGGCGGCTACAATGAGCAGTTCTTC,CASSLTGQGGYNEQFF,TRBV5-1,-,TRBJ2-1,TRBD1
TGTGCCAGCAGCGCATCTGCCTACGAGCAGTACTTC,CASSASAYEQYF,TRBV7-2,-,TRBJ2-7,-
TGCAGCCAGACTATAGCGGGGGCCAAAAACATTCAGTACTTC,CSQTIAGAKNIQYF,TRBV20-1,few,TRBJ2-4,TRBD2
TGCGCCAGCAGCCAAGATCCATCCCGGGAGCAGTACTTC,CASSQDPSREQYF,TRBV4-3,-,TRBJ2-7,-
TGTGCCAGCTCACCAGGTCACTCAAACACCATATATTTT,CASSPGHSNTIYF,TRBV18,few,TRBJ1-3,-
TGTGCCAGCAGCTTGAAGCGGGGGGGCCTCGATGAGCAGTTCTTC,CASSLKRGGLDEQFF,TRBV7-9,few,TRBJ2-1,TRBD2
TGCAGCGCGGCGACAGGGGCTGGGGCCAACGTCCTGACTTTC,CSAATGAGANVLTF,TRBV29-1,many,TRBJ2-6,TRBD1
TGTGCCAGCAGTCCGAGCTGGGTCGGGGAGCTGTTTTTT,CASSPSWVGELFF,TRBV12-3/TRBV12-4,many,TRBJ2-2,-
TGTGCCAGCAGTTTCGCCCCTGGGACCCAGTACTTC,CASSFAPGTQYF,TRBV2,many,TRBJ2-5,-